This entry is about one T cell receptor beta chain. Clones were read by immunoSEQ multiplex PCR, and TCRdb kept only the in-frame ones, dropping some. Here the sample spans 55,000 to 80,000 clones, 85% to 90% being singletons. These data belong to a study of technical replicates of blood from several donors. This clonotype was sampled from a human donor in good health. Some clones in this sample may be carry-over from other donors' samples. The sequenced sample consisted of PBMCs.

The CDR3 spells CASSSLSYEQYF. CDR3 nucleotides: TGTGCCAGCAGCTCTCTCTCCTACGAGCAGTACTTC. The chain couples TRBV11-2 to TRBJ2-7; D unresolved. From germline, CDR1 is SGHAT and CDR2 FQNNGV. CDR3 length equals 12 residues. The V and J ends lost 4 bases and 0 bases respectively, with 4 bases between them.